The present TCR beta chain was sequenced within a study of blood T cell repertoires in COVID-19 (dated by TCRdb to 2020 to 2022). Looking at the study overall: Collaborator samples came from the United States, Italy and Spain and covered acute and convalescent phases of COVID-19. Deeply sampled blood TCRbeta repertoires from subjects exposed to, actively infected with, or recovered from COVID-19 were included in the dataset. The material from the prospective study consisted of cDNA or gDNA derived from T cells, B-cell-depleted T cells, or PBMCs. Where available, HLA class I and class II types were taken from metadata supplied by the sample provider and were not determined by assay-based typing. The sample metadata nearly always contained a de-identified subject ID, COVID-19 status, age in years and sex. The repertoires were made available in a free public database intended to serve as a resource for research on the immune response to SARS-CoV-2. Samples were obtained from the ongoing ImmuneRACE study (first 160 participants) and from 1,254 subjects provided by 6 global collaborators.

On this clone: The specificity of this receptor is unknown. Per-nucleotide qualities are absent, and no much larger clonotype sits a single base away.

Results the study describes overall, beyond this receptor: The amount of clinical and demographic metadata varied by source and participant and was provided uncurated.

From the cysteine up to the phenylalanine, the CDR3 has a length of 14 residues. Only the CDR3 portion is preserved as DNA: 42 bases, with reading frame beginning at the first base. The germline V gene provides CDR1 KGHDR and CDR2 SFDVKD. Trimming leaves V shorter by 2 bases and J shorter by 2 bases, with the junction holding 1 base beyond the gene matches. TCRbeta CDR3 regions were amplified from genomic DNA by means of the immunoSEQ Assay, a bias-controlled multiplex PCR. As for the authors' bioinformatics: The number of nucleated cells in each sample was estimated by amplification of reference gene primers within the assay. To quantify the absolute abundance of each unique TCRbeta CDR3 rearrangement, sequence reads were collapsed and filtered. For each sample, productive Simpson clonality was calculated as the square root of Simpson's diversity index over productive rearrangements. TCRdb limited this immuneACCESS table to in-frame rearrangements with V and J called. A share of clones is missing; checked studies link under half to unresolved V genes, and the rest is unexplained. V and J calls and clone size are those listed in that table; D and trimming were worked out from the DNA. The sample table records a few hundred thousand clones; 70% to 90% of these occur just once. Of the sample, 10% falls within the top ten clones.

At one collaborating source in Seattle, patients were enrolled during active infection and were followed longitudinally through the course of disease. Each collaborating institution followed its own protocols to collect whole blood in K2EDTA tubes. For TCRbeta analysis, collaborators shipped samples in one of three forms: frozen whole blood, isolated PBMCs, or DNA extracted from either of those sample types. This TCR was sampled from a woman in her forties or fifties with COVID-19, enrolled during active disease. The source material was peripheral blood. The chain links TRBV24-1 with TRBJ1-2; TRBD1 agrees with 7 junctional bases. The DNA sequence is TGTGCCACCAGTGATTCGACAGGGAACTATGGCTACACCTTC. Its amino acids are CATSDSTGNYGYTF.